The 15 T cell receptor beta chains below all came from one sample that was sequenced in a study of cytomegalovirus exposure and HLA in healthy donors. This PCR relied on a set of 60 Vbeta primers and 13 Jbeta primers. Only in-frame clones appear in the TCRdb table, and some are missing; sequencing was by immunoSEQ multiplex PCR. Its listing shows 100,000 to 150,000 clones. The material sequenced was PBMCs. These receptors were collected from a man aged 35 to 55 in good health and CMV-seronegative.

The V call is TRBV5-6, the J call TRBJ2-3; TRBD2 agrees at 10 bases. The V gene end was trimmed by 2 bases and the J gene end by 0 bases; junction bases not matched to a gene: 12. This CDR3 has 19 residues. Looked up from germline, CDR1 is SGHDT and CDR2 is YYEEEE. This CDR3 is CASSLPPWSSGGSTDTQYF. The CDR3 DNA reads TGTGCCAGCAGCTTACCTCCCTGGAGTAGCGGGGGGAGCACAGATACGCAGTATTTT. Variable domain in full (rest from reference TRBV5-6 and TRBJ2-3): DAGVTQSPTHLIKTRGQQVTLRCSPKSGHDTVSWYQQALGQGPQFIFQYYEEEERQRGNFPDRFSGHQFPNYSSELNVNALLLGDSALYLCASSLPPWSSGGSTDTQYFGPGTRLTVL.

The chain couples TRBV18 to TRBJ2-7; 12 bases align to TRBD2. Germline loops: CDR1 KGHSH, CDR2 LQKENI. Unmatched junction bases numbered 1, after V lost 3 bases and J lost 1 base. The CDR3 is 15 amino acids. DNA of the CDR3: TGTGCCAGCTCACCCGGACTAGCGGGGTCCTACGAGCAGTACTTC. Its translation is CASSPGLAGSYEQYF.

This chain uses TRBV30 with TRBJ2-5; unclear D gene. Germline CDR1 GTSNPN, CDR2 SVGIG (reference sequence). This CDR3 has 14 residues. V was pared by 1 base and J by 5 bases, with 14 bases between. CDR3: CAWSEVTPRETQYF. CDR3 DNA: TGTGCCTGGAGTGAGGTCACCCCGCGGGAGACCCAGTACTTC.

V gene TRBV7-8 combines with J gene TRBJ2-7; D possibly corresponds to TRBD1 (6 bases). The V end was cut by 4 bases, the J end by 2 bases, with 15 bases between. CDR1 SGHVS and CDR2 FQNEAQ come from the germline V gene. The CDR3 is 15 residues long. The CDR3 DNA follows: TGTGCCAGCAGCTACGGACAGCCCGGAGCCTACGAGCAGTACTTC. It translates to CASSYGQPGAYEQYF.

The chain couples TRBV5-1 to TRBJ2-5; no reliable D call. V was trimmed by 0 bases and J by 1 base, leaving 4 bases between them. CDR3 length: 13 amino acids. The germline V gene has CDR1 SGHRS and CDR2 YFSETQ. CDR3 DNA sequence: TGCGCCAGCAGCTTGGCCAGCCAAGAGACCCAGTACTTC. Protein: CASSLASQETQYF.

This chain connects TRBV5-4 to TRBJ2-4; TRBD1 matches at 8 bases. Unmatched junction bases numbered 10, after V lost 5 bases and J lost 3 bases. Germline-derived CDR1 and CDR2 are SGHNT and YYREEE (reference sequence). CDR3 length: 16 residues. CDR3 DNA sequence: TGTGCCAGCAGTCCAAGGCAGGGGGCGGGCAAAAACATTCAGTACTTC. It yields the protein CASSPRQGAGKNIQYF.

The V call is TRBV30, the J call TRBJ1-5; 12 nucleotides line up with TRBD1. The CDR3 is 15 residues long. Trimming removed 4 bases from V and 3 bases from J; junction bases left unmatched: 4. The V gene's germline CDR1 is GTSNPN and CDR2 SVGIG (reference sequence). Written as DNA, the CDR3 is TGTGCCTGGAAGGGGGACAGGGGGCTCAATCAGCCCCAGCATTTT. Translated: CAWKGDRGLNQPQHF.

The genes are TRBV9 and TRBJ2-1, with a weak D call TRBD2 (5 bases). CDR1 SGDLS and CDR2 YYNGEE come from the germline V gene. V was trimmed by 4 bases and J by 4 bases, leaving 12 bases between them. The length of the CDR3 is 14 residues. The CDR3 DNA follows: TGTGCCAGCAGCCCCCGAGCGGTTTACAATGAGCAGTTCTTC. Translating gives CASSPRAVYNEQFF.

The gene calls are TRBV29-1 and TRBJ1-4, with a weak D call TRBD1 (5 bases). The CDR3 length is 16 residues. Trimming removed 7 bases at V and 4 bases at J, with 22 bases between. CDR1 is SQVTM, CDR2 ANQGSEA, per germline. CDR3 in DNA: TGCAGCGCCCTCGACATGGGGCCAGGGTTTAATGAAAAACTGTTTTTT. It translates to CSALDMGPGFNEKLFF.

The chain is built from TRBV2 and TRBJ2-2; weak D call: TRBD1 (6 bases). Deletions cut 6 bases from V and 6 bases from J, with 11 bases between. The CDR3 loop spans 13 amino acids. Germline V lookup: CDR1 SNHLY, CDR2 FYNNEI. The CDR3 DNA follows: TGTGCCAGCAGAGTCGCAGGGGCCGGGGAGCTGTTTTTT. It encodes CASRVAGAGELFF.

The V and J genes are TRBV27 and TRBJ2-7; TRBD1 is a possible D gene (5 bases). Germline CDR1 and CDR2: MNHEY and SMNVEV (reference sequence). CDR3 size: 13 residues. Trimming took off 5 bases at V and 3 bases at J, with 11 bases between the two ends. The CDR3 spells CASSLDRDYEQYF. CDR3 DNA: TGTGCCAGCAGTCTCGACAGAGACTACGAGCAGTACTTC.

The chain links TRBV18 to TRBJ2-3; D is perhaps TRBD1 (5 bases). The germline CDR1 and CDR2 sequences are KGHSH and LQKENI. V lost 3 bases and J lost 0, with 13 bases in between. CDR3 length: 16 residues. CDR3 DNA sequence: TGTGCCAGCTCACCCTCGGCAGGGCCCAGCACAGATACGCAGTATTTT. This encodes CASSPSAGPSTDTQYF.

The chain combines TRBV5-8 with TRBJ2-2, with D maybe TRBD1 (5 bases). The CDR3 is made up of 17 amino acids. The V end was cut by 6 bases, the J end by 6 bases, with 24 bases between. Germline CDR1 reads SGHTS; CDR2 reads YDEGEE. CDR3: CASIPTEAGLLAGELFF. The DNA for the CDR3 is TGTGCCAGCATCCCAACGGAAGCAGGGTTGTTGGCCGGGGAGCTGTTTTTT. The full variable domain, with the rest looked up from reference TRBV5-8 and TRBJ2-2, is EAGVTQSPTHLIKTRGQQATLRCSPISGHTSVYWYQQALGLGLQFLLWYDEGEERNRGNFPPRFSGRQFPNYSSELNVNALELEDSALYLCASIPTEAGLLAGELFFGEGSRLTVL.

The chain links TRBV5-1 to TRBJ2-5, with D perhaps matching TRBD1 (5 bases). V lost 2 bases to trimming and J lost 5 bases, with 13 bases between them. This CDR3 contains 14 residues. Per the germline V gene, CDR1 is SGHRS and CDR2 is YFSETQ. The CDR3 DNA follows: TGCGCCAGCAGCTTCCAGGGATCAATGGAGACCCAGTACTTC. Protein sequence: CASSFQGSMETQYF.

For this clone: The sample carries other DNA sequences with the same CDR3. The rearrangement joins TRBV11-2 to TRBJ2-7, with a possible D match to TRBD1 (5 bases). The CDR3 is 14 amino acids. Germline CDR1 and CDR2: SGHAT and FQNNGV. V lost 2 bases to trimming and J lost 0 bases, with 8 bases between them. Here the CDR3 reads CASSLQGLSYEQYF. CDR3 coding DNA: TGTGCCAGCAGCTTACAGGGTCTCTCCTACGAGCAGTACTTC.